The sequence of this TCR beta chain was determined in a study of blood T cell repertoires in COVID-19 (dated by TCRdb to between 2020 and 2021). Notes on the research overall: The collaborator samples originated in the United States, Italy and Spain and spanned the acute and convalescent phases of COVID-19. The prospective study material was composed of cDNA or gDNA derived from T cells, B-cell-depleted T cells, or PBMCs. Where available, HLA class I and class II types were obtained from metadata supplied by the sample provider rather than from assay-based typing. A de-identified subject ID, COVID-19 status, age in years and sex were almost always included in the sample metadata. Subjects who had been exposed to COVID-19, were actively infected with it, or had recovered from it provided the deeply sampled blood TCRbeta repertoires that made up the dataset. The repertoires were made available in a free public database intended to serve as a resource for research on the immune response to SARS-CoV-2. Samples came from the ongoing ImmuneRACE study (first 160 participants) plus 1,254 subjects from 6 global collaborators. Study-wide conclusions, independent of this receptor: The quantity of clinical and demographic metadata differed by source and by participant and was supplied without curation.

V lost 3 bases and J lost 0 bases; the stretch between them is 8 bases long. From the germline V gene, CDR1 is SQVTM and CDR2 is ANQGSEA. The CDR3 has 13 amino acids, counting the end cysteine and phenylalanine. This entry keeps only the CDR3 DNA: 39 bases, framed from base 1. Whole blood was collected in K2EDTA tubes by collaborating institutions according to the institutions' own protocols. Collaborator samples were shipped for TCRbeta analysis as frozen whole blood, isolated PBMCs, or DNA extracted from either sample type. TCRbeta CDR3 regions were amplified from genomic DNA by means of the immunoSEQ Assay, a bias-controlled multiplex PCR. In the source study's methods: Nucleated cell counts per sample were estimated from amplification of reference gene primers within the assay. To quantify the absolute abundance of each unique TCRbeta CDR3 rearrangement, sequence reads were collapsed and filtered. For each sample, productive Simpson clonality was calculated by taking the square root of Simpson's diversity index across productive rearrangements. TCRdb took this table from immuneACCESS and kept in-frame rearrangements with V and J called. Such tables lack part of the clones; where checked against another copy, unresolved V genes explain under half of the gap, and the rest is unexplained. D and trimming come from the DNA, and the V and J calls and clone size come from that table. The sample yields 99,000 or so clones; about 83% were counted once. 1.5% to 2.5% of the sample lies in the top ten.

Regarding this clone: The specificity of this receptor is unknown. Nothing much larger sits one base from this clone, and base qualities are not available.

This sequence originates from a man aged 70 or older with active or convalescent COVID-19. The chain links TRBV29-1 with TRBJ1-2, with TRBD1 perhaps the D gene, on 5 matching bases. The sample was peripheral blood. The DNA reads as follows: TGCAGCGTTGAGGGGACTCCTAACTATGGCTACACCTTC. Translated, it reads CSVEGTPNYGYTF.